The rows below give T cell receptor beta chains drawn from one sample of a study of blood T cell repertoires in COVID-19. The assay was immunoSEQ multiplex PCR, and TCRdb's table has in-frame clones only and misses some. The repertoire has over 150,000 clones, around nine tenths of them found once; the top ten carry around 13%. Sequencing was done on a sample of peripheral blood. Source of these receptors: a woman in her seventies with COVID-19, enrolled during active disease. The CDR3 runs from the conserved cysteine through the conserved F or W. Each record gives: J gene, V gene, D gene, clone size, CDR3 length, CDR3 DNA, CDR3 protein. D genes are given only for firm matches. Size tells how often a clone was seen (once, few, many) or the class of an expanded clone, and some rows leave it out.

J: TRBJ2-3
V: TRBV9
D: NA
size: NA
length: 15
DNA: TGTGCCAGCAGCGTCACAGGGACGGTAGGAGATACGCAGTATTTT
CDR3: CASSVTGTVGDTQYF

J: TRBJ2-7
V: TRBV12-3/TRBV12-4
D: NA
size: NA
length: 12
DNA: TGTGCCAGCAGTTTACAGTTCTACGAGCAGTACTTC
CDR3: CASSLQFYEQYF

J: TRBJ2-7
V: TRBV7-6
D: NA
size: NA
length: 13
DNA: TGTGCCAGTTCCGGTCACTTCTCCTACGAGCAGTACTTC
CDR3: CASSGHFSYEQYF

J: TRBJ1-3
V: TRBV28
D: NA
size: NA
length: 16
DNA: TGTGCCAGCAGACGCGTCGGAACAGGGTTTGGAAACACCATATATTTT
CDR3: CASRRVGTGFGNTIYF

J: TRBJ2-7
V: TRBV3-1/TRBV3-2
D: NA
size: NA
length: 13
DNA: TGTGCCAGCAGCATGACAGGTTCCTACGAGCAGTACTTC
CDR3: CASSMTGSYEQYF

J: TRBJ1-2
V: TRBV10-3
D: NA
size: NA
length: 12
DNA: TGTGCCATCAGTGATACAGGGTATGGCTACACCTTC
CDR3: CAISDTGYGYTF

J: TRBJ2-3
V: TRBV4-1
D: TRBD2
size: NA
length: 16
DNA: TGCGCCAGCAGCTCTCGAGCGGGAGGCCGCACAGATACGCAGTATTTT
CDR3: CASSSRAGGRTDTQYF

J: TRBJ1-3
V: TRBV6-2/TRBV6-3
D: NA
size: NA
length: 15
DNA: TGTGCCAGCAGTTATGTGGGGGCGACTGGAAACACCATATATTTT
CDR3: CASSYVGATGNTIYF

J: TRBJ1-4
V: TRBV29-1
D: NA
size: NA
length: 12
DNA: TGCAGCGTTGGTTCTACTAATGAAAAACTGTTTTTT
CDR3: CSVGSTNEKLFF

J: TRBJ2-6
V: TRBV27
D: NA
size: NA
length: 15
DNA: TGTGCCAGCAGGCGTGAGTTCTCTGGGGCCAACGTCCTGACTTTC
CDR3: CASRREFSGANVLTF

J: TRBJ2-7
V: TRBV18
D: NA
size: NA
length: 14
DNA: TGTGCCAGCTCACCAGGACAGGGACTAAACGAGCAGTACTTC
CDR3: CASSPGQGLNEQYF

J: TRBJ1-2
V: TRBV5-6
D: TRBD1
size: NA
length: 13
DNA: TGTGCCAGCAGGCGGGACAGGATCGATGGCTACACCTTC
CDR3: CASRRDRIDGYTF

J: TRBJ1-6
V: TRBV14
D: NA
size: NA
length: 14
DNA: TGTGCCAGCAGCCAGCAGGGTTGGAATTCACCCCTCCACTTT
CDR3: CASSQQGWNSPLHF

J: TRBJ1-5
V: TRBV7-9
D: NA
size: NA
length: 13
DNA: TGTGCCAGCAGCAGACAGGAAGATCAGCCCCAGCATTTT
CDR3: CASSRQEDQPQHF

J: TRBJ2-6
V: TRBV19
D: NA
size: once
length: 16
DNA: TGTGCCAGTAGCCAGAGAAGGGGATCTGGGGCCAACGTCCTGACTTTC
CDR3: CASSQRRGSGANVLTF

J: TRBJ2-6
V: TRBV5-1
D: NA
size: NA
length: 16
DNA: TGCGCCAGCAGCTTGACAGGGTTCTCTGGGGCCAACGTCCTGACTTTC
CDR3: CASSLTGFSGANVLTF

J: TRBJ2-1
V: TRBV27
D: NA
size: NA
length: 11
DNA: TGTGCCAGCAGTCTCCACAATGAGCAGTTCTTC
CDR3: CASSLHNEQFF

J: TRBJ1-4
V: TRBV29-1
D: NA
size: NA
length: 15
DNA: TGCAGCGTTGGGGACAACTCCCCGGAGCAGGAAAAACTGTTTTTT
CDR3: CSVGDNSPEQEKLFF

J: TRBJ2-7
V: TRBV28
D: TRBD1
size: NA
length: 14
DNA: TGTGCCAGCAGAAAGACAGGGGGCTGGGACGAGCAGTACTTC
CDR3: CASRKTGGWDEQYF

J: TRBJ2-3
V: TRBV18
D: TRBD2
size: NA
length: 16
DNA: TGTGCCAGCTCACCGCAGGGGACTAGGGTTACAGATACGCAGTATTTT
CDR3: CASSPQGTRVTDTQYF

J: TRBJ2-1
V: TRBV5-1
D: TRBD2
size: NA
length: 16
DNA: TGCGCCAGCAGCCGCTCGGGGCGGGAGGATTTCAATGAGCAGTTCTTC
CDR3: CASSRSGREDFNEQFF

J: TRBJ1-1
V: TRBV29-1
D: NA
size: NA
length: 10
DNA: TGCAGCCTATTCGACAGGAGAGCTTTCTTT
CDR3: CSLFDRRAFF

J: TRBJ1-5
V: TRBV27
D: NA
size: NA
length: 13
DNA: TGTGCCAGCAGTTTAAGGGGGTCAAACCCCACGTATTTT
CDR3: CASSLRGSNPTYF

J: TRBJ2-1
V: TRBV5-1
D: NA
size: NA
length: 13
DNA: TGCGCCAGCAGCTGGGGGGCCTACAATGAGCAGTTCTTC
CDR3: CASSWGAYNEQFF

J: TRBJ2-1
V: TRBV9
D: NA
size: NA
length: 17
DNA: TGTGCCAGCAGCGTATTATCTGTGAGAACCTCCTACAATGAGCAGTTCTTC
CDR3: CASSVLSVRTSYNEQFF

J: TRBJ1-1
V: TRBV11-3
D: NA
size: once
length: 14
DNA: TGTGCCAGCAGCTTGTACAGCCTTGACACTGAAGCTTTCTTT
CDR3: CASSLYSLDTEAFF

J: TRBJ1-1
V: TRBV19
D: NA
size: NA
length: 17
DNA: TGTGCCAGTATTAGGACGGGTCTACAGGGCATGAACACTGAAGCTTTCTTT
CDR3: CASIRTGLQGMNTEAFF

J: TRBJ2-5
V: TRBV28
D: NA
size: few
length: 12
DNA: TGTGCCAGCAGCGGGAACCCCGAGACCCAGTACTTC
CDR3: CASSGNPETQYF

J: TRBJ1-1
V: TRBV5-5
D: TRBD1
size: NA
length: 17
DNA: TGTGCCAGCAGCTGGACTTGGACAGGAGAGATGAACACTGAAGCTTTCTTT
CDR3: CASSWTWTGEMNTEAFF

J: TRBJ2-3
V: TRBV2
D: NA
size: NA
length: 13
DNA: TGTGCCAGTCATAGCGGCAGCACAGATACGCAGTATTTT
CDR3: CASHSGSTDTQYF

J: TRBJ1-6
V: TRBV7-8
D: TRBD1
size: NA
length: 15
DNA: TGTGCCAGCAGTCAATCGACAGGGGCAGGTTCACCCCTCCACTTT
CDR3: CASSQSTGAGSPLHF

J: TRBJ2-7
V: TRBV6-5
D: NA
size: NA
length: 14
DNA: TGTGCCAGCAGTCCCCGGGACATGGGCTACGAGCAGTACTTC
CDR3: CASSPRDMGYEQYF